This is a list of T cell receptor beta chains from one sample in a study of CD8 T cells in ankylosing spondylitis. TCRdb itself ran the 5' RACE reads through MiXCR, one entry per CDR3 protein. The sample lists about 300,000 distinct CDR3 sequences, around 21% seen once, with about 4% in the top ten. Sequencing was done on a sample of blood, either unsorted or a sorted T cell fraction (not recorded which). The receptors were gathered from a female donor with ankylosing spondylitis or in good health (not recorded which). Each CDR3 is given with its conserved first and last residue. Each record gives: D gene, J gene, clone size, V gene, CDR3 protein, CDR3 DNA. D genes are given only for firm matches. Only part of the rows carry a size: once, few, many, or a class if the clone is expanded.

d_call: .
j_call: TRBJ2-7
clone_size: .
v_call: TRBV11-3
cdr3_aa: CASSLGSLYEQYF
cdr3_nt: TGTGCCAGCAGCTTAGGGTCCCTCTACGAGCAGTACTTC

d_call: TRBD1
j_call: TRBJ2-2
clone_size: few
v_call: TRBV12-3/TRBV12-4
cdr3_aa: CASRNTGGTGELFF
cdr3_nt: TGTGCCAGCAGAAATACAGGGGGCACCGGGGAGCTGTTTTTT

d_call: .
j_call: TRBJ1-5
clone_size: .
v_call: TRBV27
cdr3_aa: CASSRHGVNQPQHF
cdr3_nt: TGTGCCAGCAGCCGACATGGGGTCAATCAGCCCCAGCATTTT

d_call: .
j_call: TRBJ1-4
clone_size: .
v_call: TRBV6-6
cdr3_aa: CASRPGGREKLFF
cdr3_nt: TGTGCCAGCCGCCCTGGGGGGCGCGAAAAACTGTTTTTT

d_call: .
j_call: TRBJ2-1
clone_size: .
v_call: TRBV29-1
cdr3_aa: CSADVRVRGQQQFF
cdr3_nt: TGCAGCGCCGATGTAAGGGTACGTGGACAGCAACAGTTCTTC

d_call: .
j_call: TRBJ1-5
clone_size: .
v_call: TRBV20-1
cdr3_aa: CSARSGTQPQHF
cdr3_nt: TGCAGTGCTAGGTCCGGGACCCAGCCCCAGCATTTT

d_call: TRBD1
j_call: TRBJ1-2
clone_size: .
v_call: TRBV27
cdr3_aa: CASSRLLRGTGGGYTF
cdr3_nt: TGTGCCAGCAGCCGATTGCTAAGAGGGACAGGGGGAGGCTACACCTTC

d_call: .
j_call: TRBJ2-7
clone_size: .
v_call: TRBV12-3/TRBV12-4
cdr3_aa: CASSPDYPYEQYF
cdr3_nt: TGTGCCAGCAGTCCCGACTATCCTTACGAGCAGTACTTC

d_call: .
j_call: TRBJ2-5
clone_size: few
v_call: TRBV20-1
cdr3_aa: CSARDGGPFQETQYF
cdr3_nt: TGCAGTGCTAGAGATGGAGGACCGTTTCAAGAGACCCAGTACTTC

d_call: TRBD1
j_call: TRBJ1-6
clone_size: few
v_call: TRBV7-7
cdr3_aa: CASSQGQPSSYNSPLHF
cdr3_nt: TGTGCCAGCAGCCAGGGACAGCCCAGCTCCTATAATTCACCCCTCCACTTT

d_call: .
j_call: TRBJ2-7
clone_size: .
v_call: TRBV20-1
cdr3_aa: CMTQGGAYEQYF
cdr3_nt: TGCATGACGCAGGGGGGTGCCTACGAGCAGTACTTC

d_call: .
j_call: TRBJ2-3
clone_size: many
v_call: TRBV6-1
cdr3_aa: CASSEGLETDTQYF
cdr3_nt: TGTGCCAGCAGTGAAGGACTAGAAACAGATACGCAGTATTTT

d_call: TRBD1
j_call: TRBJ1-2
clone_size: few
v_call: TRBV20-1
cdr3_aa: CSAGQGVFYTF
cdr3_nt: TGCAGTGCTGGACAGGGGGTATTTTACACCTTC

d_call: .
j_call: TRBJ2-7
clone_size: few
v_call: TRBV20-1
cdr3_aa: CSANGGAGSMGSYEQYF
cdr3_nt: TGCAGTGCTAATGGGGGGGCAGGGTCGATGGGCTCCTACGAGCAGTACTTC

d_call: .
j_call: TRBJ2-1
clone_size: few
v_call: TRBV6-2/TRBV6-3
cdr3_aa: CASSFGNEQFF
cdr3_nt: TGTGCCAGCAGTTTCGGCAATGAGCAGTTCTTC

d_call: TRBD1
j_call: TRBJ2-7
clone_size: .
v_call: TRBV20-1
cdr3_aa: CSARDRGRGRYEQYF
cdr3_nt: TGCAGTGCTCGGGACAGGGGCCGAGGGCGCTACGAGCAGTACTTC

d_call: .
j_call: TRBJ2-7
clone_size: few
v_call: TRBV5-3
cdr3_aa: CALIGQAREEKTDEQYF
cdr3_nt: TGTGCCCTCATCGGCCAGGCACGCGAGGAGAAAACGGACGAGCAGTACTTC

d_call: .
j_call: TRBJ2-3
clone_size: many
v_call: TRBV7-2
cdr3_aa: CASRKGGRSTDTQYF
cdr3_nt: TGTGCCAGCAGGAAGGGGGGAAGGAGCACAGATACGCAGTATTTT

d_call: .
j_call: TRBJ1-1
clone_size: .
v_call: TRBV29-1
cdr3_aa: CSVSQGTEAFF
cdr3_nt: TGCAGCGTTTCCCAGGGCACTGAAGCTTTCTTT

d_call: .
j_call: TRBJ2-1
clone_size: .
v_call: TRBV7-9
cdr3_aa: CASSLRTKSYNEQFF
cdr3_nt: TGTGCCAGCAGCTTACGGACTAAGTCCTACAATGAGCAGTTCTTC

d_call: .
j_call: TRBJ1-4
clone_size: .
v_call: TRBV12-3/TRBV12-4
cdr3_aa: CASSLSRDTANEKLFF
cdr3_nt: TGTGCCAGCAGCCTATCCCGGGATACGGCAAATGAAAAACTGTTTTTT

d_call: TRBD2
j_call: TRBJ2-1
clone_size: .
v_call: TRBV5-1
cdr3_aa: CASSLVLAGGGEQFF
cdr3_nt: TGCGCCAGCAGCTTGGTTCTAGCGGGAGGTGGTGAGCAGTTCTTC

d_call: .
j_call: TRBJ1-3
clone_size: many
v_call: TRBV29-1
cdr3_aa: CSATTVGVGNTIYF
cdr3_nt: TGCAGCGCCACGACAGTCGGCGTAGGAAACACCATATATTTT

d_call: TRBD2
j_call: TRBJ2-1
clone_size: few
v_call: TRBV5-1
cdr3_aa: CASSLAVAGNEQFF
cdr3_nt: TGCGCCAGCAGCTTGGCCGTAGCGGGCAATGAGCAGTTCTTC